The rows below give T cell receptor beta chains drawn from one sample of a study of T cell responses to AZD1222 COVID-19 vaccine. This table comes from immunoSEQ multiplex PCR, and its TCRdb copy is limited to in-frame clones, with some not included. The repertoire holds tens of thousands of clones, with over 70% as singletons. The sequenced sample was peripheral blood, obtained 28 days after the second AZD1222 dose. The receptors stem from an adult who received the AZD1222 COVID-19 vaccine. Both conserved end residues are part of each CDR3. The order of the fields is clone size, D gene, J gene, V gene, CDR3 DNA, CDR3 protein. D genes are given only for firm matches. The size of a clone is reported for some rows only, either as once, few or many, or as a class for expanded clones.

>.|TRBD1|TRBJ2-3|TRBV6-2/TRBV6-3
TGTGCCAGCAGCGACCTTGGGACAGGGGCCGATACGCAGTATTTT
CASSDLGTGADTQYF
>once|.|TRBJ1-3|TRBV20-1
TGCAGTGCTTGTGACAGACAGAGGGGAAACACCATATATTTT
CSACDRQRGNTIYF
>.|.|TRBJ1-4|TRBV30
TGTGCCTGGGGCAATCCGGGACGGAAAATAACTAATGAAAAACTGTTTTTT
CAWGNPGRKITNEKLFF
>.|.|TRBJ1-2|TRBV5-1
TGCGCCAGTACATCACAGGGAGGCGATGGCTACACCTTC
CASTSQGGDGYTF
>.|TRBD1|TRBJ1-2|TRBV4-2
TGTGCCAGCAGCCCCCACCCGGACAGGAGCTATGGCTACACCTTC
CASSPHPDRSYGYTF
>.|TRBD1|TRBJ1-3|TRBV20-1
TGCAGTGCTAGTAGGGGGCGCTCTGGAAACACCATATATTTT
CSASRGRSGNTIYF
>.|TRBD1|TRBJ1-2|TRBV3-1/TRBV3-2
TGTGCCAGCAGCCAACCCGGGGAGGGACAGGGCTCCTCAACTTATGGCTACACCTTC
CASSQPGEGQGSSTYGYTF
>.|TRBD2|TRBJ2-1|TRBV10-1
TGCGCCACCCAGCGGGGGGGGTCCAATGAGCAGTTCTTC
CATQRGGSNEQFF
>.|.|TRBJ2-7|TRBV1
TGCACCAGCAGCCAATATCAGAAGGCGTATCGCCCCTACGAGCAGTACTTC
CTSSQYQKAYRPYEQYF
>.|TRBD2|TRBJ2-2|TRBV13
TGTGCCAGCAGCTTCGGGACTAGCGGGCTAGTGCCCGGGGAGCTGTTTTTT
CASSFGTSGLVPGELFF
>.|.|TRBJ2-1|TRBV5-1
TGCGCCAGCAGCTTCCACCAGCGACTAGGGGGCAATGAGCAGTTCTTC
CASSFHQRLGGNEQFF
>.|.|TRBJ1-5|TRBV10-1
TGCGCCAGCAGTGATATAGTCCTAGGGCCCCAGCATTTT
CASSDIVLGPQHF
>.|.|TRBJ1-1|TRBV4-3
TGCGCCAGCAGGGGAGTGAACACTGAAGCTTTCTTT
CASRGVNTEAFF
>.|.|TRBJ1-4|TRBV19
TGTGCCAGTAGTATAGATTCATGGACCCCTCTCCTGTTTTTT
CASSIDSWTPLLFF
>.|TRBD2|TRBJ2-1|TRBV6-1
TGTGCCAGCAGTGGGAGACTAGCGGGGCTCATTCTCAATGAGCAGTTCTTC
CASSGRLAGLILNEQFF
>.|.|TRBJ1-2|TRBV19
TGTGCCAGTAGCACGGGACGGATCTATGGCTACACCTTC
CASSTGRIYGYTF
>.|.|TRBJ1-1|TRBV7-9
TGTGCCAGCATCTCAGGACCTATAACCGCACGGGACACTGAAGCTTTCTTT
CASISGPITARDTEAFF
>.|TRBD2|TRBJ2-5|TRBV5-5
TGTGCCAGCAGACTACCGGGACTAAAAGAGACCCAGTACTTC
CASRLPGLKETQYF
>.|.|TRBJ2-1|TRBV20-1
TGCAGTGCTAGAGAGGAAGAGCAGTTCTTC
CSAREEEQFF
>.|TRBD2|TRBJ2-5|TRBV6-2/TRBV6-3
TGTGCCAGCACCCCGGGGAGGGTAGCGAGAGAGACCCAGTACTTC
CASTPGRVARETQYF
>.|TRBD2|TRBJ2-3|TRBV29-1
TGCAGCGTCGCGGCACTAGCGGAACCCCTTTCTAGCACAGATACGCAGTATTTT
CSVAALAEPLSSTDTQYF
>once|.|TRBJ1-1|TRBV30
TGTGCCTGGAGTCTGGGGGCGCGGAATGAAGCTTTCTTT
CAWSLGARNEAFF
>.|TRBD1|TRBJ1-3|TRBV5-1
TGCGCCAGCAGCATTAGGACAGGCTCTGGAAACACCATATATTTT
CASSIRTGSGNTIYF
>.|TRBD1|TRBJ2-7|TRBV5-6
TGTGCCAGCAGGATTATCGGGACAGGGTCTTACGAGCAGTACTTC
CASRIIGTGSYEQYF
>.|.|TRBJ2-1|TRBV7-9
TGTGCCAGCAGCAATGGACTGTCGAGCTCCTACAATGAGCAGTTCTTC
CASSNGLSSSYNEQFF
>.|.|TRBJ1-3|TRBV28
TGTGCCAGCAGAATCTCTGGAAACACCATATATTTT
CASRISGNTIYF
>.|TRBD1|TRBJ1-6|TRBV4-1
TGCGCCAGCAGCCAGGACAGGGTGAGAAAGAGAAATTCACCCCTCCACTTT
CASSQDRVRKRNSPLHF
>.|TRBD1|TRBJ2-2|TRBV30
TGTGCCTGGACAGGGGGTACCGTGGCCGGGGAGCTGTTTTTT
CAWTGGTVAGELFF
>.|.|TRBJ1-5|TRBV19
TGTGCCAGTAGTATGATGGGGAATCAGCCCCAGCATTTT
CASSMMGNQPQHF
>.|.|TRBJ2-1|TRBV29-1
TGCAGCGTGACAGAATACAATGAGCAGTTCTTC
CSVTEYNEQFF
>.|.|TRBJ1-1|TRBV27
TGTGCCAGTAGAAAACTTGGGCAGGGGCTGGATACTGAAGCTTTCTTT
CASRKLGQGLDTEAFF
>.|.|TRBJ2-7|TRBV27
TGTGCCAGCAGTCGGGGTTCACAGGGCTACGAGCAGTACTTC
CASSRGSQGYEQYF
>.|TRBD1|TRBJ1-4|TRBV14
TGTGCCAGCAGCCAAGATACGACAGGGGGCGGTGGGACAACTAATGAAAAACTGTTTTTT
CASSQDTTGGGGTTNEKLFF
>once|.|TRBJ1-6|TRBV27
TGTGCCAGCAGTTTGGGGGGTAATTCACCCCTCCACTTT
CASSLGGNSPLHF
>.|TRBD1|TRBJ1-6|TRBV28
TGTGCCAGCAGTCCGACAGGGAGGTTTTCACCCCTCCACTTT
CASSPTGRFSPLHF
>once|.|TRBJ2-7|TRBV28
TGTGCCAGCGGCCACGCCTACGAGCAGTACTTC
CASGHAYEQYF
>once|.|TRBJ1-3|TRBV7-9
TGTGCCAGCGGCCGACTTGGAAACACCATATATTTT
CASGRLGNTIYF
>.|.|TRBJ1-2|TRBV30
TGTGCCTGGGCACATTTCAGGCCCGGGGGCTACACCTTC
CAWAHFRPGGYTF
>.|.|TRBJ1-2|TRBV6-5
TGTGCCAGCATCCGGGACTCTCTTACTAACTATGGCTACACCTTC
CASIRDSLTNYGYTF
>few|TRBD1|TRBJ1-4|TRBV5-5
TGTGCCAGCTCCTGGACAGGCGCAAATGAAAAACTGTTTTTT
CASSWTGANEKLFF
>few|TRBD1|TRBJ1-6|TRBV30
TGTGCCTGGAGTTTACGAGGACAGGGGAATTCACCCCTCCACTTT
CAWSLRGQGNSPLHF
>.|.|TRBJ1-1|TRBV7-8
TGTGCCAGCAGCGTAACAGGGCGTTCGACTGAAGCTTTCTTT
CASSVTGRSTEAFF
>.|.|TRBJ1-5|TRBV6-5
TGTGCCAGCAGTTACGGGGGTCGCAATCAGCCCCAGCATTTT
CASSYGGRNQPQHF
>once|TRBD1|TRBJ1-2|TRBV5-4
TGTGCCAGCAGTACCCGAGGACAGGGGGCCTATGGCTACACCTTC
CASSTRGQGAYGYTF
>.|.|TRBJ1-6|TRBV4-1
TGCGCCAGCAGCCAAGTTAAGGCGAGAGAATTACGCTCACCCCTCCACTTT
CASSQVKARELRSPLHF
>.|TRBD1|TRBJ2-1|TRBV19
TGTGCCAGTAGTATGCGGGACAGGGGGGGCAATGAGCAGTTCTTC
CASSMRDRGGNEQFF
>few|.|TRBJ2-3|TRBV29-1
TGCAGCGTTGTTAGGCAGGGTTCGACAGATACGCAGTATTTT
CSVVRQGSTDTQYF
>.|TRBD1|TRBJ1-5|TRBV28
TGTGCCGCGACAGGGGGCTACAATCAGCCCCAGCATTTT
CAATGGYNQPQHF
>many|TRBD1|TRBJ1-1|TRBV9
TGTGCCAGCAGCTCCGCGGGACAGCACAACACTGAAGCTTTCTTT
CASSSAGQHNTEAFF
>few|.|TRBJ1-2|TRBV19
TGTGCCAGTAACCCGAATACAGGTTTTGGTGGCTACACCTTC
CASNPNTGFGGYTF
>.|TRBD1|TRBJ2-7|TRBV6-1
TGTGCCAGCAGTGAATATACAGGGGTATCCTACGAGCAGTACTTC
CASSEYTGVSYEQYF
>.|.|TRBJ1-2|TRBV11-2
TGTGCCAGCAGCTCTCCATCCTATGGCTACACCTTC
CASSSPSYGYTF
>.|.|TRBJ2-5|TRBV11-2
TGTGCCAGCAGCTTAGTCCGGGGCCTAGGAGAGACCCAGTACTTC
CASSLVRGLGETQYF